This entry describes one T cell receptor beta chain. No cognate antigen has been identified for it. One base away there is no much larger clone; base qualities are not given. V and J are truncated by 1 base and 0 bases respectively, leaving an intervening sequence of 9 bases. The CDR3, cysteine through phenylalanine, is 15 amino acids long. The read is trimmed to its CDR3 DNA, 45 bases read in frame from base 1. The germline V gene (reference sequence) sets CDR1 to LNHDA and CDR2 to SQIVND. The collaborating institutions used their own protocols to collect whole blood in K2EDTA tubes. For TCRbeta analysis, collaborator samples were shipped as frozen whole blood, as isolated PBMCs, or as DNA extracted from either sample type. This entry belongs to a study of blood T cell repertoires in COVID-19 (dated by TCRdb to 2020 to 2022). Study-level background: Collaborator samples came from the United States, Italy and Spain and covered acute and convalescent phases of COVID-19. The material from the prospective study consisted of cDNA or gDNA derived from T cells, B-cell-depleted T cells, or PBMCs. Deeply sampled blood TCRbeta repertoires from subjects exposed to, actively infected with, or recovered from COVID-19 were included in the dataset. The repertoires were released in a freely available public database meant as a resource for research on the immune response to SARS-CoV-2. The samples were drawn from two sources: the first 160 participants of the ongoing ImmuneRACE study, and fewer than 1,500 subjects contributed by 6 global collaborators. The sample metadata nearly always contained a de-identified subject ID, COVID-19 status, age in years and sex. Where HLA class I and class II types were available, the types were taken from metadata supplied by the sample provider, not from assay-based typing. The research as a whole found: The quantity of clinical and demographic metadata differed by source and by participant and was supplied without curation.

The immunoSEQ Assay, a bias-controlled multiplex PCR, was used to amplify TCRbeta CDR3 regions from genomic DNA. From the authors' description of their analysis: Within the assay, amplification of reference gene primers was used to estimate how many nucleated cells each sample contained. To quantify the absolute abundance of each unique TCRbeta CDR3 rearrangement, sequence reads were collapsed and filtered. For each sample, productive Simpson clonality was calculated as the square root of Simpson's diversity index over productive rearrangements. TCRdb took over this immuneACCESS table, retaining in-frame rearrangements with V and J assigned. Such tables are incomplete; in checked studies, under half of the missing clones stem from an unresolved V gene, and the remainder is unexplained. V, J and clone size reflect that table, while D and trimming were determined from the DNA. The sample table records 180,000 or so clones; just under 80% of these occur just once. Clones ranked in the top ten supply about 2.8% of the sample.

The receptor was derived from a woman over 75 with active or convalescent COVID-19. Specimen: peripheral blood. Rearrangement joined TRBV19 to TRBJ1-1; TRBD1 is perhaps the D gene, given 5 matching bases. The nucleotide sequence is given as TGTGCCAGTAGTATAGGCCCAGGGTTGAACACTGAAGCTTTCTTT. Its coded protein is CASSIGPGLNTEAFF.